The rows below give T cell receptor beta chains drawn from one sample of a study of T cells in Graves' hyperthyroidism and ophthalmopathy. TCRdb recomputed calls from the multiplex PCR reads with MiXCR, one row per CDR3 protein. The table records fewer than 500,000 distinct CDR3 sequences, around 13% of them present only once. Sequences were obtained from blood. The receptor set was obtained from a woman aged 25 to 45 with Graves' ophthalmopathy. The conserved cysteine and the conserved F or W are not part of the CDR3 here. The order of the fields is J gene, D gene, V gene, CDR3 protein. D genes are given only for firm matches.

>TRBJ2-7|TRBD2|TRBV6-1
ASKRTSGSYEQY
>TRBJ2-7|-|TRBV14
ASSPRQGLPYEQY
>TRBJ2-5|TRBD1|TRBV7-9
ASSLVGQGSETQY
>TRBJ1-2|TRBD1|TRBV6-1
ASSAPGQGTYGYT
>TRBJ2-5|-|TRBV24-1
ATPGQGTKRGAQETQY
>TRBJ1-5|TRBD1|TRBV6-1
ASSDRGGGRNQPQH
>TRBJ2-3|-|TRBV29-1
SVGILVPDTQY
>TRBJ1-5|-|TRBV6-2/TRBV6-3
ASSYSPSNQPQH
>TRBJ2-7|TRBD2|TRBV2
ASSVSVRREGFGEQY
>TRBJ1-3|TRBD1|TRBV5-1
ASSLNPTGGSGNTIY
>TRBJ2-3|TRBD1|TRBV28
ASSPWDSRGLTDTQY
>TRBJ1-5|-|TRBV6-1
ASSPGLPNQPQH
>TRBJ1-4|-|TRBV7-2
ASSRNLGVTNEKLF
>TRBJ2-5|-|TRBV2
ASTEDPGWETQY
>TRBJ2-3|-|TRBV5-6
ASQGSEADTQY
>TRBJ2-7|-|TRBV6-1
ASSEAPSTGYEQY
>TRBJ2-3|-|TRBV5-1
ASSTYGPDTQY
>TRBJ2-5|-|TRBV10-3
AISPEGQETQY
>TRBJ2-3|TRBD2|TRBV4-1
ASSQESAGGRTDTQY
>TRBJ2-3|-|TRBV13
ASSSLNTQY
>TRBJ1-3|-|TRBV6-2/TRBV6-3
AGSYRSGHEGSGNTIY
>TRBJ2-3|TRBD1|TRBV12-3/TRBV12-4
ASSWTGTGRADTQY
>TRBJ2-3|TRBD2|TRBV11-2
ASSLELGGAGDTQY
>TRBJ2-1|TRBD1|TRBV7-2
ASSATSGQGSSEQF
>TRBJ1-6|-|TRBV9
ASSSRGNSPLH
>TRBJ2-3|-|TRBV29-1
SVQESTDTQY
>TRBJ2-2|-|TRBV20-1
SAGATGELF
>TRBJ2-5|TRBD2|TRBV7-6
ASSLSSGGARETQY
>TRBJ2-4|TRBD2|TRBV3-1
ASSQDQRGDIQY
>TRBJ2-2|TRBD2|TRBV24-1
AAGASGGSNTGELF
>TRBJ1-5|TRBD1|TRBV6-2/TRBV6-3
ASSYGQGSNRPQH
>TRBJ1-5|-|TRBV20-1
SARESPQEPQH
>TRBJ2-7|TRBD1|TRBV18
ASSQGTAYEQY
>TRBJ2-3|TRBD2|TRBV7-8
ASSLALLAESTDTQY
>TRBJ2-7|-|TRBV4-1
ASSQEARGGRREQY
>TRBJ1-1|-|TRBV14
ASSQAEGGAF
>TRBJ1-6|TRBD1|TRBV5-1
ASSPNRGYNSPLH
>TRBJ1-2|-|TRBV28
ASTWAYGYT
>TRBJ1-2|-|TRBV30
AWRFGVNYGYT
>TRBJ1-1|-|TRBV6-1
ASREGSMNTEAF
>TRBJ2-5|TRBD2|TRBV4-1
ASSQDRGGAFQETQY
>TRBJ2-3|-|TRBV19
ASSMVVAWKSTDTQY
>TRBJ2-7|TRBD1|TRBV6-1
ASSGQGIIYEQY
>TRBJ1-4|TRBD1|TRBV18
ASSRLGQKNEKLF
>TRBJ2-7|-|TRBV14
ASSQEAEYEQY
>TRBJ2-2|-|TRBV3-1
ASSLKRGTGELF
>TRBJ2-1|TRBD2|TRBV5-1
ASSLAVSGRAAEQF
>TRBJ2-3|TRBD2|TRBV11-2
ASSSGGLGDTQY
>TRBJ1-5|-|TRBV28
ASSLKSTLQPQH
>TRBJ2-2|TRBD1|TRBV4-1
ASSQDSRGGGKNTGELF
>TRBJ1-2|TRBD1|TRBV28
ASSLFDRVSDYGYT
>TRBJ2-3|TRBD1|TRBV2
ASSIQGQGDTQY
>TRBJ1-5|-|TRBV29-1
SVTAGGQGQPQH